This T cell receptor (beta chain) was captured in a study of blood T cell repertoires in COVID-19. Produced via immunoSEQ multiplex PCR; TCRdb's table is partial and in-frame only. The sample includes roughly 160,000 clones, around 81% of them seen just once. This CDR3 spans 15 amino acids. The V and J ends lost 3 bases and 3 bases, in that order; junction bases with no gene match: 3. Germline CDR1 KGHSH, CDR2 LQKENI. The chain uses TRBV18 and TRBJ2-5, with 11 bases matching TRBD2. The sequencing sample was made of peripheral blood. This sequence originates from a woman older than 75 with COVID-19, enrolled during active disease. The CDR3 protein is CASSPLGLAEETQYF. The CDR3 coding sequence is TGTGCCAGCTCACCCCTGGGACTAGCGGAAGAGACCCAGTACTTC.